This TCR beta chain is drawn from a study of T-cell reconstitution after alpha-beta-depleted transplantation in children (dated by TCRdb to the mid-2010s). For the study in its entirety: Using TCR repertoire profiling, the study followed T-cell immune reconstitution in a quantitative way in children after TCRalphabeta/CD19-depleted allogeneic hematopoietic cell transplantation. Findings and caveats that apply to the study as a whole: Hyperexpanded clone frequencies declined over subsequent months; after one year, T-cell counts and TCRbeta diversity were mostly attributed to newly produced T cells. The apparently early alphabetaT-cell count recovery about two months after transplant was reportedly dependent on only several hundred rapidly expanded clones derived from non-depleted graft cells. The high TCRbeta diversity at day 60 in some patients was ascribed to recipient T cells and intrathymic progenitors that had survived conditioning.

The library came from PCR. TCRdb records Illumina HiSeq 2500 as the sequencer. TCR library preparation used molecular barcoding, with unique molecular identifiers applied to normalize quantification of the TCRbeta repertoire. TCRdb trimmed public reads at Q25 via fastp, called clones via MiXCR and kept in-frame beta chains. CDR3 protein duplicates are merged, each entry listing the most common genes and DNA. Within this sample are 450,000 to 550,000 distinct CDR3 sequences, with about an eighth of them counted one time only. 13% to 15% of the sample is in the top ten clones. This clonotype was counted at least ten times. The antigen this receptor binds is unknown. No quality values exist for individual bases; no much larger clone is one base distant. Interpreted using the paper, the treatment or condition label stands for: allogeneic hematopoietic cell transplantation with graft depleted of TCRalphabeta T cells and CD19 B cells. The children who served as transplant recipients had been given grafts of TCRalphabeta/CD19-depleted allogeneic hematopoietic cells.

The CDR3 sequence holds 13 residues, the cysteine and phenylalanine included. Kept here is only the CDR3 DNA, which spans 39 bases and is read in frame from base 1. The germline V gene sets CDR1 to SGHTA and CDR2 to FQGNSA. The V end loses 0 bases and the J end loses 4 bases, and a stretch of 6 bases separates them. In this chain, TRBV7-2 is recombined with TRBJ2-5; the D gene remains uncertain. The sample in question was PBMCs, mostly from graft donor cells, obtained 180 days after TCRalphabeta/CD19-depleted stem cell transplant. This sequence was found in a female patient aged 2 to 10 who had a stem cell transplant for aplastic anemia, so the T cells may come from the graft donor. For the CDR3, the sequence is CASSLAERETQYF. At the DNA level, the sequence is TGTGCCAGCAGCTTAGCGGAACGAGAGACCCAGTACTTC.